This T cell receptor beta chain appears in the sequencing data of a study of beta chain features in type 1 diabetes (dated by TCRdb to between 2017 and 2018). Looking at the study overall: Mean age, gender distribution, total cell number and subset yield were not different between patients and healthy donors. A total of roughly 98,000,000 sorted cells were examined across all samples, and a strong correlation was observed between cell number per subset and RNA yield. The study compared TCRB repertoires of sorted circulating CD4+ T cell subsets between recently diagnosed type 1 diabetes patients and matched healthy donors. Regulatory and stem cell-like memory subsets were isolated from only 8 patients and about eight healthy donors, whereas naive and central memory subsets came from all 28 donors. Results and caveats for the whole study, not just this receptor: PCR may preferentially amplify shorter templates, but because patient and control samples were amplified and corrected together, any resulting skew would affect both groups equally. At VDJ recombination sites, patients with type 1 diabetes made fewer insertions and deleted more nucleotides, a pattern implying thymic rearrangement abnormalities. Only small numbers of individuals were included in the HLA sub-analyses, which left unresolved whether HLA type had any influence on TCRB rearrangement. Because cDNA rather than genomic DNA was sequenced, highly expressing activated cells could have been over-represented, although no difference in activation and CD3 levels was found between groups. The naive, central memory and regulatory TCRB repertoires appeared to resemble one another more closely among patients than among healthy donors. A moderate but significant shortening of TCRB CDR3 length was observed in type 1 diabetes patients in all four CD4+ subsets.

The entire amount of isolated RNA was reverse transcribed using the High Capacity cDNA Reverse Transcription Kit, so the sequenced TCRB transcripts were expressed ones. Deep immunoSEQ sequencing was applied to naive, central memory and regulatory T cell samples, giving an average of approximately 4 million total reads per sample. Sorted cells were lysed in RLT buffer, and RNA was extracted using DNase-treated RNeasy Micro or Mini kits according to cell number. To prevent cross-contamination, every cell subset was processed on its own, while patient and healthy donor samples were processed together. Using the immunoSEQ multiplex PCR, TCRB sequences were amplified from cDNA into 87-bp fragments spanning the CDR3 region. Sequencing of the amplicons was done on the Illumina HiSeq platform. The published analysis was carried out like this. Synthetic template baselines were used to correct PCR bias computationally, reads within Hamming distance 2 were collapsed, and singletons that could not be merged were discarded. Reads were aligned against IMGT to assign V, D and J genes, CDR3 length and insertions or deletions at six rearrangement sites. Within each subset, clonotype counts were normalized to sorted cell number, after which true diversity and Gini coefficients were computed with the tcR R package. The overlap coefficient, calculated on TCRB nucleotide sequences, was used to measure repertoire sharing. Out-of-frame TCRB sequences from naive cells were analyzed to stand in for the pre-selection repertoire. TCRdb provides this immuneACCESS table in a form limited to in-frame rearrangements. Some clones are lacking; in checked studies, under half of them reflect an unresolved V gene, and why the rest are absent is not known. V, J and clone size reflect that table, while D and trimming were determined from the DNA. For this sample there are about 650,000 clones; around 12% appear just once. The ten most abundant clones make up around 0.12% of the sample.

This clone was observed a few times. Its antigen is still unknown. No base quality information exists; no much larger clone differs at one position. Each donor gave one peripheral blood draw, averaging approximately 120 mL, which was collected into heparinised tubes. A BD FACSAria II and a panel including CD45RO, CCR7, CD25, CD127, CD95 and CD27 were used to sort naive, central memory, regulatory and stem cell-like memory CD4+ T cells. All sorted populations exceeded 95% purity. PBMCs were isolated immediately by Lymphoprep density gradient centrifugation and stained directly without culture. So that batch effects would be minimized, each experiment stained and sorted samples in pairs, pairing one healthy donor with one patient. The germline V gene sets CDR1 to SGHTA and CDR2 to FQGNSA. Cut back by 8 bases and 2 bases, the V and J ends lie 3 bases apart. Measured from the cysteine to the phenylalanine, the CDR3 is 10 residues long. Left in the record is the CDR3 DNA by itself, 30 bases read in frame from the first base.

The rearrangement joined TRBV7-2 to TRBJ2-5, with the D gene too uncertain to name. This TCR came from a man between 25 and 39 years old with type 1 diabetes. The source material was naive CD4+ T cells from blood. The cell subset or site label of this sample denotes: true naive CD4+ T cells. DNA sequence: TGTGCCAGCGGACAAGAGACCCAGTACTTC. It codes for CASGQETQYF.